This TCR beta chain was observed in a study of T cells in Graves' hyperthyroidism and ophthalmopathy. This CDR3 has 11 amino acids. V gave up 5 bases and J gave up 12 bases; unmatched junction bases: 5. What was amplified from RNA transcripts were TCR beta CDR3 regions. RT-PCR in the first round (using the HTBI primer set) targeted the TCR CDR3. One entry per CDR3 protein, called by TCRdb with MiXCR from the multiplex PCR reads. The table has 690,000 or so distinct CDR3 sequences, about 19% seen once; the top ten hold approximately 15%. Patients aged 18 to 65 had newly diagnosed hyperthyroidism of under 2 months' duration. On this clonotype itself: Its antigen is currently unknown.

Study findings and constraints: Prediction of ophthalmopathy progression came a median approximately 7 months pre-onset. A model of 13 V-J features distinguished ophthalmopathy from stable hyperthyroidism. Most expanded thyroid clonotypes above 0.001 recurred in blood.

The receptor comes from a woman in her forties or fifties with Graves' hyperthyroidism that later progressed to Graves' ophthalmopathy. The sample was blood. V gene TRBV12-3 or TRBV12-4 combines with J gene TRBJ2-5, with TRBD2 matching over 8 bases. This CDR3 reads CASSPGGAEYF. CDR3 in DNA: TGTGCCAGCAGTCCCGGGGGGGCTGAGTACTTC.